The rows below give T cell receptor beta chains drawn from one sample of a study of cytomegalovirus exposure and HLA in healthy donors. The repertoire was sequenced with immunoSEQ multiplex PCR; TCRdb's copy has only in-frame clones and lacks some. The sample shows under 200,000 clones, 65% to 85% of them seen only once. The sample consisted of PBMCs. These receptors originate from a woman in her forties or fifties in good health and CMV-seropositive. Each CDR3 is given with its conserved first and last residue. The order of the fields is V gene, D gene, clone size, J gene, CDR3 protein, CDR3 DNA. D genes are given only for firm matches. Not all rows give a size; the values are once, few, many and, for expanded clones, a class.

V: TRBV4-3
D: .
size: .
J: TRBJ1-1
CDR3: CASRQLQNTEAFF
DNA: TGCGCCAGCAGACAGTTGCAAAACACTGAAGCTTTCTTT

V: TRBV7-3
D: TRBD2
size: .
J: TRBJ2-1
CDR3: CASSPGLAGSLGDEQFF
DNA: TGTGCCAGCAGCCCCGGACTAGCGGGAAGTTTAGGGGATGAGCAGTTCTTC

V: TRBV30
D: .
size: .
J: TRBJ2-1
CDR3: CAWSRLVRVNEQFF
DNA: TGTGCCTGGAGTCGCCTAGTCCGGGTCAATGAGCAGTTCTTC

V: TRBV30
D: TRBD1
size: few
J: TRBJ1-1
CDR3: CAWSGPGQGILGGGTEAFF
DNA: TGTGCCTGGAGTGGGCCGGGACAGGGTATACTAGGGGGGGGCACTGAAGCTTTCTTT

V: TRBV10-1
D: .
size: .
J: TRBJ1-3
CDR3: CASSSQGEGAGNTIYF
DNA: TGCGCCAGCAGTTCACAGGGTGAGGGTGCTGGAAACACCATATATTTT

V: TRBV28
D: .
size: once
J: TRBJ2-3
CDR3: CASSLSPPTPQYF
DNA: TGTGCCAGCAGTTTATCCCCCCCTACTCCGCAGTATTTT

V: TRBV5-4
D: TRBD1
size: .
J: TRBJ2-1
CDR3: CASSLDRGHSNEQFF
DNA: TGTGCCAGCAGCTTGGACAGGGGGCACAGCAATGAGCAGTTCTTC

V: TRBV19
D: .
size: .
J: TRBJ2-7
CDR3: CASSEVGRGRYEQYF
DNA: TGTGCCAGTAGTGAAGTCGGCAGGGGCAGGTACGAGCAGTACTTC

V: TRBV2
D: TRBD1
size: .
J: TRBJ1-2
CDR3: CASSQPRDRDSYGYTF
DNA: TGTGCCAGCAGTCAGCCTCGGGACAGGGACTCGTATGGCTACACCTTC

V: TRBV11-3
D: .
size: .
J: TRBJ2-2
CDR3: CASGGTPRLGELFF
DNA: TGTGCCAGCGGTGGGACACCGCGTTTAGGGGAGCTGTTTTTT

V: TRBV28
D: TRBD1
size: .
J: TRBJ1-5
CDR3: CASSPLDRDHQPQHF
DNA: TGTGCCAGCAGTCCACTGGACAGGGATCATCAGCCCCAGCATTTT

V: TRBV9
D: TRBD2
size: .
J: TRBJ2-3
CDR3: CASSGSGADTQYF
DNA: TGTGCCAGCAGCGGGAGCGGGGCAGATACGCAGTATTTT

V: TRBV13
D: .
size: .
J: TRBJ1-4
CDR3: CASSRDNLNEKLFF
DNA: TGTGCCAGCAGCCGAGATAACCTTAATGAAAAACTGTTTTTT

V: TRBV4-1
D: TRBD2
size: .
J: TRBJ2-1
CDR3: CASSQALAGGSTNEQFF
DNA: TGCGCCAGCAGCCAAGCCCTAGCGGGGGGGAGTACCAATGAGCAGTTCTTC

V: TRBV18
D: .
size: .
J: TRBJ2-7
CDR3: CASSSAGTYEQYF
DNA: TGTGCCAGCTCATCCGCAGGGACCTACGAGCAGTACTTC

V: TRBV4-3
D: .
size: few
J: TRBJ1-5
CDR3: CASSQGHRKGEAGDLNQPQHF
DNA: TGCGCCAGCAGCCAGGGTCACAGGAAGGGGGAAGCCGGGGATCTTAATCAGCCCCAGCATTTT

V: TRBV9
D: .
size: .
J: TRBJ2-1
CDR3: CASSVERGSGWGEQFF
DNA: TGTGCCAGCAGCGTAGAACGGGGGTCTGGTTGGGGTGAGCAGTTCTTC

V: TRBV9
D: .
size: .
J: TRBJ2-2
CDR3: CASSAWKGAGELFF
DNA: TGTGCCAGCAGCGCCTGGAAAGGGGCCGGGGAGCTGTTTTTT

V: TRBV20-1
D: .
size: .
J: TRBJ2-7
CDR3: CSGVLDEQYF
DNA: TGCAGTGGAGTCCTGGACGAGCAGTACTTC

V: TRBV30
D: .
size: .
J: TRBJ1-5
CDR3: CAWSAGVSQHF
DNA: TGTGCCTGGAGTGCGGGGGTATCCCAGCATTTT

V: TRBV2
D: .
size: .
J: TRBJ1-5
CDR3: CASSAGTSDQPQHF
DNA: TGCGCCAGCAGTGCAGGGACATCGGATCAGCCCCAGCATTTT

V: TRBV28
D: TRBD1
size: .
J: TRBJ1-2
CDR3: CASSSGTGNVWIGYGYTF
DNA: TGTGCCAGCAGTTCCGGGACAGGGAATGTCTGGATCGGCTATGGCTACACCTTC

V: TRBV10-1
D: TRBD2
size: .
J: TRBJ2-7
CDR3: CASRPGLAGPRGEQYF
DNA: TGCGCCTCCCGGCCGGGACTAGCGGGGCCCAGAGGGGAGCAGTACTTC

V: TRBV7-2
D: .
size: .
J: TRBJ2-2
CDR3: CASSKTRSDTGELFF
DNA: TGTGCCAGCAGCAAAACTAGGTCGGACACCGGGGAGCTGTTTTTT

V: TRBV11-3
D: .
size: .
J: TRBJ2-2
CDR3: CASSLDGRGGELFF
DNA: TGTGCCAGCAGCTTAGATGGGCGGGGAGGGGAGCTGTTTTTT

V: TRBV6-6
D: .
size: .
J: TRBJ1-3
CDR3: CASGRRSGNTIYF
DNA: TGTGCCAGTGGACGGAGGTCTGGAAACACCATATATTTT

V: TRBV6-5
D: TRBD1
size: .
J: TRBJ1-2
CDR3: CASSYDRDNYGYTF
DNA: TGTGCCAGCAGTTACGACAGGGATAACTATGGCTACACCTTC

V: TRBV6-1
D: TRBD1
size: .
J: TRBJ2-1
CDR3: CASSGDSVYNEQFF
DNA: TGTGCCAGCAGTGGGGACAGCGTCTACAATGAGCAGTTCTTC

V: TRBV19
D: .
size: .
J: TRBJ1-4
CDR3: CASVDGTNEKLFF
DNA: TGTGCCAGTGTAGATGGAACTAATGAAAAACTGTTTTTT

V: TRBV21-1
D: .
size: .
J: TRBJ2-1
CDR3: CASSKRCPGTSGGVWNEQFF
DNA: TGTGCCAGCAGCAAGCGTTGCCCCGGGACTAGCGGGGGTGTCTGGAATGAGCAGTTCTTC

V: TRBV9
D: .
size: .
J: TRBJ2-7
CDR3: CASSVAGTGGEQYF
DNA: TGTGCCAGCAGCGTAGCCGGGACTGGAGGCGAGCAGTACTTC

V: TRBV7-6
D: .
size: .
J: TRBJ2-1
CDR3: CASSSWGTSSSYNEQFF
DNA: TGTGCCAGCAGCTCATGGGGGACATCGAGCTCCTACAATGAGCAGTTCTTC

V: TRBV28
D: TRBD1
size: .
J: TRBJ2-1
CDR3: CAISTGTGTYNEQFF
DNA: TGTGCCATCTCCACCGGGACAGGCACGTACAATGAGCAGTTCTTC

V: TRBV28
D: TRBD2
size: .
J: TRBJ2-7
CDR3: CASSLSLAGVHEQYF
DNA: TGTGCCAGCAGTTTGAGTCTAGCGGGAGTTCACGAGCAGTACTTC

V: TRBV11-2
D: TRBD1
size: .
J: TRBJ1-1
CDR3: CASSLVAGTGTEAFF
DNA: TGTGCCAGCAGCTTAGTGGCCGGGACAGGCACTGAAGCTTTCTTT

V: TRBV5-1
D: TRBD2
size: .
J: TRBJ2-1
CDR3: CASSLVPAGVYNEQFF
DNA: TGCGCCAGCAGCTTGGTTCCAGCGGGAGTATACAATGAGCAGTTCTTC

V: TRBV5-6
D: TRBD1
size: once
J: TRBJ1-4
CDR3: CASSTTRDREANEKLFF
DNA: TGTGCCAGCAGCACGACGCGTGACAGGGAAGCTAATGAAAAACTGTTTTTT

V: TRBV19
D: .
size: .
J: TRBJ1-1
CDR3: CASSIGGTANTEAFF
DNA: TGTGCCAGTAGTATCGGAGGGACTGCGAACACTGAAGCTTTCTTT

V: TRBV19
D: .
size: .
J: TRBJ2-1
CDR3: CASSPRSGGLTGEQFF
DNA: TGTGCCAGTAGTCCCCGCTCGGGGGGCCTAACGGGGGAGCAGTTCTTC

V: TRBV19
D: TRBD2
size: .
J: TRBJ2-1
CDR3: CASSGTSGNEQFF
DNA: TGTGCCAGTAGTGGGACTAGCGGTAATGAGCAGTTCTTC

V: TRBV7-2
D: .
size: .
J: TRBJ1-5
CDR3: CASSYYSNQPQHF
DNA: TGTGCCAGCAGCTATTATTCCAATCAGCCCCAGCATTTT

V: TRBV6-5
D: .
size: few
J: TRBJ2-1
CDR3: CASSYGLHNEQFF
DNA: TGTGCCAGCAGCTATGGACTGCACAATGAGCAGTTCTTC

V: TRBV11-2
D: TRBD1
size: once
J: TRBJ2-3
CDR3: CASSHRGMYTDTQYF
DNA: TGTGCCAGCAGCCACAGGGGTATGTACACAGATACGCAGTATTTT

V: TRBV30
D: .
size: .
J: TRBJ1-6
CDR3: CAWSVTYDNSPLHF
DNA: TGTGCCTGGAGTGTGACATATGATAATTCACCCCTCCACTTT

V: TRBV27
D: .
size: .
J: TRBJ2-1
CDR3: CASSLERRTSSYNEQFF
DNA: TGTGCCAGCAGTTTAGAGCGGCGTACGAGCTCCTACAATGAGCAGTTCTTC

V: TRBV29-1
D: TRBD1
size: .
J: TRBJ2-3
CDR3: CSVEERDRRATDTQYF
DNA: TGCAGCGTTGAAGAGCGGGACAGGAGGGCCACAGATACGCAGTATTTT

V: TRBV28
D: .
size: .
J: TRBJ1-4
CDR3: CASSTSGAQGEKLFF
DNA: TGTGCCAGCAGTACAAGTGGGGCGCAGGGTGAAAAACTGTTTTTT

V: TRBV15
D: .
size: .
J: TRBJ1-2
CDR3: CATSSGVNYGYTF
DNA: TGTGCCACCAGCAGCGGTGTCAACTATGGCTACACCTTC

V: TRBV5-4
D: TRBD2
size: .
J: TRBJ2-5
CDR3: CASTIAGGVETQYF
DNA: TGTGCCAGCACTATAGCGGGAGGGGTGGAGACCCAGTACTTC

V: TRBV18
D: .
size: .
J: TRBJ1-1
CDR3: CASSPRRESTEAFF
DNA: TGTGCCAGCTCACCGCGGAGGGAATCGACTGAAGCTTTCTTT